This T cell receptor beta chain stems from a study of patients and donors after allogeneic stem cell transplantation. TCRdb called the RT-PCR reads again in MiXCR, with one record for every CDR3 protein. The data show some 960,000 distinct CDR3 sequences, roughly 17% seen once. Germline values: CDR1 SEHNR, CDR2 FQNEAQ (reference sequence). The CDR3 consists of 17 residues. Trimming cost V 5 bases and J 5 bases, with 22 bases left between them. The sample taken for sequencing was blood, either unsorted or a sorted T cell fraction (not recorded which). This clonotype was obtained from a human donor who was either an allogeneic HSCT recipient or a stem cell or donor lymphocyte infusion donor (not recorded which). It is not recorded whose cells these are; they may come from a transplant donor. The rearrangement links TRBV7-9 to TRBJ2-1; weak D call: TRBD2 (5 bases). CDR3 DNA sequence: TGTGCCAGCAGCCCCTTCGGGATTGGAGTGGGAAACAATGAGCAGTTCTTC. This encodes CASSPFGIGVGNNEQFF.